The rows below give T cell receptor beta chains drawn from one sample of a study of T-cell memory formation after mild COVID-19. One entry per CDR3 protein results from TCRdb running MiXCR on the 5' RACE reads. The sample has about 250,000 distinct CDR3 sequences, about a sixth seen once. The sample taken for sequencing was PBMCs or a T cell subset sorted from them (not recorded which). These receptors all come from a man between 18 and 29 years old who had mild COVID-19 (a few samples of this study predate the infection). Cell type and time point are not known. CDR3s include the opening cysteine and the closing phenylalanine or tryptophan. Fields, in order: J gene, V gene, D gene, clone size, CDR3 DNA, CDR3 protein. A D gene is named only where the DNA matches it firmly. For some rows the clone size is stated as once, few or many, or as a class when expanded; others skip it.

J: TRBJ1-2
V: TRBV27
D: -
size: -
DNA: TGTGCCAGCAGGAGACAGGTTCAAGCTAACTATGGCTACACCTTC
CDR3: CASRRQVQANYGYTF

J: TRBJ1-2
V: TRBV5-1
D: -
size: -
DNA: TGCGCCAGCAGCTTGGAGAAGAATGGCTACACCTTC
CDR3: CASSLEKNGYTF

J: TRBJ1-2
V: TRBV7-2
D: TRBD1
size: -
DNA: TGTGCCAGCAGCCAGGGACAGTGGTTGGAGGGCTACACCTTC
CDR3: CASSQGQWLEGYTF

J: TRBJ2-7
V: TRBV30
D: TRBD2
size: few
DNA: TGTGCCTGGAACCCTTGGGGGGGGAGCTCCTACGAGCAGTACTTC
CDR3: CAWNPWGGSSYEQYF

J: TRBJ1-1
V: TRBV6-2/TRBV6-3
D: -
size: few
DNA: TGTGCCAGCAGTTACTCGTGGGGAGCTGAAGCTTTCTTT
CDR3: CASSYSWGAEAFF

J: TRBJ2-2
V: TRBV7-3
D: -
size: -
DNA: TGTGCCAGCAGCTTGCGTCGCTTGGAGGGAACCGGGGAGCTGTTTTTT
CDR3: CASSLRRLEGTGELFF

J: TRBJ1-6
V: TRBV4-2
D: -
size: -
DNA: TGTGCCAGCAGCCGTAACGACAATTGGAGCTCACCCCTCCACTTT
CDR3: CASSRNDNWSSPLHF

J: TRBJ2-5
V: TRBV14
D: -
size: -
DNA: TGTGCCAGCAGCCGACTTCTAGGACAGCGGGCGACCCAGTACTTC
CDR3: CASSRLLGQRATQYF

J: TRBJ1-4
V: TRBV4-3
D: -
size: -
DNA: TGCGCCAGCAGCCAAGTCGGATATCCCGGGACAAATGAAAAACTGTTTTTT
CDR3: CASSQVGYPGTNEKLFF

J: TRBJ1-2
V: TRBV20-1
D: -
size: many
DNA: TGCAGTGCTAGAGGGGGGGGTGGCAACTATGGCTACACCTTC
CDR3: CSARGGGGNYGYTF

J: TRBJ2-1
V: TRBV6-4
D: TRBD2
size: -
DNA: TGTGCCAGCAGGAAGCGGGGGGGAGGAGATGAGCAGTTCTTC
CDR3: CASRKRGGGDEQFF